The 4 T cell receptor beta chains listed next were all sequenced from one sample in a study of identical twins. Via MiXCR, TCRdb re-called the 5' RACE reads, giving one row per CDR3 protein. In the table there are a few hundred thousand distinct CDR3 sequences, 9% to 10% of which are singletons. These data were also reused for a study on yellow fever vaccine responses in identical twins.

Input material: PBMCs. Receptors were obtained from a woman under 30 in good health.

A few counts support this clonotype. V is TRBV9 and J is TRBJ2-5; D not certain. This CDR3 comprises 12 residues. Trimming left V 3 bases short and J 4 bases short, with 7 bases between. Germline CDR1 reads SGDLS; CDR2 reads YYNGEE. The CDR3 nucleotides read TGTGCCAGCAGCGCGGACGCAGAGACCCAGTACTTC. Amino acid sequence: CASSADAETQYF.

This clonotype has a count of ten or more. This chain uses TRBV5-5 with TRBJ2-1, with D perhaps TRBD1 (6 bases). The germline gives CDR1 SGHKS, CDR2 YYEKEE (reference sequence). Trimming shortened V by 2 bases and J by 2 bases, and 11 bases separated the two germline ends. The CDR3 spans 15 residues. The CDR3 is CASSFRDITYNEQFF. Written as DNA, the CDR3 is TGTGCCAGCAGCTTCCGGGACATTACCTACAATGAGCAGTTCTTC.

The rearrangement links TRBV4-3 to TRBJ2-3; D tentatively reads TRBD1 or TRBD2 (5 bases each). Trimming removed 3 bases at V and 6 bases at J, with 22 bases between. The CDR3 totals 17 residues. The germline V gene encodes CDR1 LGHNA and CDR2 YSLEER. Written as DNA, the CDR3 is TGCGCCAGCAGCCATCGAGGGGACGCCCGGCCATCGGATACGCAGTATTTT. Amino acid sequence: CASSHRGDARPSDTQYF.

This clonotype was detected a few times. The CDR3 DNA reads as TGTGCCAGCTCACCACCTAGCGTAAGCTCCTACAATGAGCAGTTCTTC. It codes for CASSPPSVSSYNEQFF. The chain joins TRBV18 to TRBJ2-1, with a weak D call TRBD2 (5 bases). Germline loops: CDR1 KGHSH, CDR2 LQKENI. There are 16 residues in the CDR3. Between the trimmed V and J ends, which lost 0 bases and 0 bases, there was a span of 9 bases. Variable domain in full (rest from reference TRBV18 and TRBJ2-1): NAGVMQNPRHLVRRRGQEARLRCSPMKGHSHVYWYRQLPEEGLKFMVYLQKENIIDESGMPKERFSAEFPKEGPSILRIQQVVRGDSAAYFCASSPPSVSSYNEQFFGPGTRLTVL.